This T cell receptor (beta chain) was recovered during a study of blood T cell repertoires in COVID-19. Study as a whole: Samples came from the United States, Italy and Spain, spanning acute and convalescent COVID-19.

This CDR3 contains 16 residues. The germline V gene encodes CDR1 SGHAT and CDR2 FQNNGV. V trimming: 5 bases; J trimming: 9 bases; junction bases outside the gene matches: 13. Source study methods: The assay estimated nucleated cells by amplifying reference gene primers. Only in-frame clones appear in the TCRdb table, and some are missing; sequencing was by immunoSEQ multiplex PCR. The DNA gave D and trimming, while V, J and clone size come from that table. This sample yields 70,000 to 85,000 clones, of which around 80% are seen a single time; over 9.5% belongs to the top ten. This clone was found once.

The chain couples TRBV11-2 to TRBJ2-1; 10 nucleotides match TRBD2. The TCR sequence derives from an elderly man with acute or convalescent COVID-19. Material: peripheral blood. The CDR3 DNA is TGTGCCAGCAGCCAAGCCGGGACTAGCGTTTCTGGTGAGCAGTTCTTC. Translation: CASSQAGTSVSGEQFF. Looking up the rest from reference TRBV11-2 and TRBJ2-1 gives the full variable domain: EAGVAQSPRYKIIEKRQSVAFWCNPISGHATLYWYQQILGQGPKLLIQFQNNGVVDDSQLPKDRFSAERLKGVDSTLKIQPAKLEDSAVYLCASSQAGTSVSGEQFFGPGTRLTVL.